This TCR beta chain was captured by sequencing in a study of blood T cell repertoires in COVID-19. Looking at the study overall: Samples taken during acute and convalescent COVID-19 were collected in the United States, Italy and Spain. The cDNA or gDNA used as material had been derived from T cells, B-cell-depleted T cells, or PBMCs.

Methods used by the authors: The authors estimated nucleated cell counts from reference gene primer amplification. Repertoires were generated with immunoSEQ multiplex PCR, while TCRdb's copy carries only in-frame clones and drops some. The V and J calls and clone size come from that table; D and trimming were worked out from the DNA. This table has approximately 240,000 clones, about 80% appearing once. With 7 bases clipped from V and 0 bases from J, the junction kept 14 bases outside the gene matches. The CDR3 is 17 amino acids. Germline V CDR1 and CDR2: SQVTM, ANQGSEA. This TCR came from a woman aged 25-40 years who had recovered from COVID-19. Sequencing input: peripheral blood. The chain combines TRBV29-1 with TRBJ2-1, with 8 bases that match TRBD2. The CDR3 loop is CSALTAGDESSYNEQFF. CDR3 sequence (DNA): TGCAGCGCCTTAACAGCGGGAGATGAGAGCTCCTACAATGAGCAGTTCTTC.